Following are 26 T cell receptor beta chains from one sample sequenced in a study of cytomegalovirus exposure and HLA in healthy donors. This PCR relied on a set of 60 Vbeta primers and 13 Jbeta primers. Profiled with immunoSEQ multiplex PCR; TCRdb holds only in-frame clones, not every one. This listing includes around 160,000 clones. Material for sequencing was PBMCs. These receptors were collected from a woman between 45 and 65 years old in good health and CMV-seronegative.

The chain carries TRBV7-6 and TRBJ2-7; 9 nucleotides agree with TRBD2. The germline V gene encodes CDR1 SGHVS and CDR2 FNYEAQ. V shed 5 bases, J shed 3 bases, and the junction held 11 bases outside the gene matches. This CDR3 region has 16 residues. CDR3 DNA sequence: TGTGCCAGCAGCAGCAACCGGGGACTAGCAGGCTACGAGCAGTACTTC. This encodes CASSSNRGLAGYEQYF.

The chain uses TRBV29-1 and TRBJ1-2; 7 bases are a match to TRBD1. The CDR3 spans 13 residues. The germline CDR1 and CDR2 sequences are SQVTM and ANQGSEA. V lost 8 bases to trimming and J lost 0 bases; unmatched junction nucleotides: 6. The CDR3 reads CSISQGTNYGYTF. In DNA form, the CDR3 reads TGCAGCATCTCACAGGGGACTAACTATGGCTACACCTTC.

The V and J genes are TRBV7-9 and TRBJ1-5, with D perhaps TRBD1 (5 bases). CDR1 is SEHNR, CDR2 FQNEAQ, per germline (reference sequence). CDR3 length equals 16 residues. The V gene lost 1 base and the J gene lost 6 bases, with 16 bases spanning the gap. Written as DNA, the CDR3 is TGTGCCAGCAGCTTAGGAAGCCGTCGGGGGGGTCAGCCCCAGCATTTT. Translated: CASSLGSRRGGQPQHF. Full variable domain (outside the CDR3, taken from reference TRBV7-9 and TRBJ1-5): DTGVSQNPRHKITKRGQNVTFRCDPISEHNRLYWYRQTLGQGPEFLTYFQNEAQLEKSRLLSDRFSAERPKGSFSTLEIQRTEQGDSAMYLCASSLGSRRGGQPQHFGDGTRLSIL.

The chain uses TRBV20-1 and TRBJ2-3, with D hard to call. Per germline, CDR1 DFQATT and CDR2 SNEGSKA (reference sequence). This CDR3 spans 11 amino acids. Trimming removed 3 bases at V and 5 bases at J, with 6 bases between. Here the CDR3 reads CSASIKDTQYF. For the CDR3, the DNA is TGCAGTGCTAGCATCAAAGATACGCAGTATTTT.

The V call is TRBV10-3, the J call TRBJ2-1, with TRBD2 identical over 9 bases. Germline CDR1 ENHRY, CDR2 SYGVKD. The CDR3 has 20 residues. V lost 0 bases to trimming and J lost 5 bases; unmatched junction nucleotides: 17. CDR3 sequence reads: CAISESDAGGPMGFDNEQFF. In DNA, the CDR3 is TGTGCCATCAGTGAGTCGGACGCGGGAGGGCCGATGGGTTTCGACAATGAGCAGTTCTTC.

This sequence joins TRBV7-2 and TRBJ2-7; 9 bases agree with TRBD1. The V gene's germline CDR1 is SGHTA and CDR2 FQGNSA. V lost 5 bases to trimming and J lost 12 bases; unmatched junction nucleotides: 8. The length of the CDR3 is 12 residues. CDR3 nucleotides: TGTGCCAGCAGCCACCTAAGGGACAGGGCGTACTTC. It translates to CASSHLRDRAYF.

The rearrangement uses TRBV4-1 and TRBJ1-2, with a tentative D call TRBD1 (6 bases). The CDR3 runs to 17 residues. The germline CDR1 and CDR2 sequences are MGHRA and YSYEKL. V was shortened by 4 bases and J by 0 bases, with 18 bases between the two germline ends. The DNA for the CDR3 is TGCGCCAGCAGCCCCCGGGACATGGTCAAAACTAACTATGGCTACACCTTC. Its protein product is CASSPRDMVKTNYGYTF.

The rearrangement uses TRBV5-4 and TRBJ2-6; 8 positions match TRBD1. The CDR3 is 16 residues long. V lost 4 bases to trimming and J lost 1 base; unmatched junction nucleotides: 4. Germline-derived CDR1 and CDR2 are SGHNT and YYREEE (reference sequence). This CDR3 reads CASSPGTGSGANVLTF. CDR3 DNA sequence: TGTGCCAGCAGCCCTGGGACAGGATCTGGGGCCAACGTCCTGACTTTC.

The genes are TRBV5-5 and TRBJ2-5, with 13 bases fitting TRBD2. V lost 4 bases, J lost 2 bases, and 8 bases stayed unmatched. Germline V gene sequence: CDR1 SGHKS, CDR2 YYEKEE (reference sequence). There are 17 residues in the CDR3. The DNA of the CDR3 is TGTGCCAGCAGCATTGGGACTAGCGGGGTACTACAAGAGACCCAGTACTTC. Its translation: CASSIGTSGVLQETQYF.

CDR3 sequence: CASKERAGQETQYF. CDR3 coding DNA: TGCGCCAGCAAGGAGAGAGCGGGACAAGAGACCCAGTACTTC. The genes are TRBV5-1 and TRBJ2-5, with 7 bases fitting TRBD2. CDR3 length: 14 residues. From germline, CDR1 is SGHRS and CDR2 YFSETQ. After removal of 6 bases from V and 2 bases from J, the junction contained 7 bases not matched to a gene. The variable domain in full, completed from reference TRBV5-1 and TRBJ2-5, reads KAGVTQTPRYLIKTRGQQVTLSCSPISGHRSVSWYQQTPGQGLQFLFEYFSETQRNKGNFPGRFSGRQFSNSRSEMNVSTLELGDSALYLCASKERAGQETQYFGPGTRLLVL.

This clone is identified as large from frequency. Other DNA sequences in this sample translate to the same CDR3. V is TRBV6-4 and J is TRBJ1-1; D is unresolved. The germline V gene encodes CDR1 MRHNA and CDR2 SNTAGT. The CDR3 consists of 14 residues. With 0 bases removed from V and 1 base from J, the gap between germline ends came to 6 bases. The CDR3 DNA reads as TGTGCCAGCAGTGACTCCGCGGGGAACACTGAAGCTTTCTTT. It is translated as CASSDSAGNTEAFF.

The V call is TRBV11-2, the J call TRBJ2-7; the D gene is possibly TRBD1 (5 bases). The V gene lost 5 bases and the J gene lost 2 bases, with 19 bases spanning the gap. This CDR3 has 16 amino acids. Germline V CDR1 and CDR2: SGHAT, FQNNGV. CDR3 in DNA: TGTGCCAGCAGCGGGTTTCGCGACAGCGAGGCCTACGAGCAGTACTTC. Its translation: CASSGFRDSEAYEQYF.

V usage is TRBV11-2 and J usage is TRBJ1-1; D uncertain. Germline V CDR1 and CDR2: SGHAT, FQNNGV. CDR3 length equals 14 residues. Trimming removed 0 bases at V and 3 bases at J, with 8 bases between. CDR3 sequence: CASSLDRSDTEAFF. The CDR3 DNA is TGTGCCAGCAGCTTAGACCGAAGCGACACTGAAGCTTTCTTT.

The chain recombines TRBV5-1 with TRBJ1-2; TRBD1 agrees at 9 bases. Trimming cost V 4 bases and J 3 bases; bases outside gene matches: 7. Germline V gene sequence: CDR1 SGHRS, CDR2 YFSETQ. The CDR3 has 15 residues. The DNA of the CDR3 is TGCGCCAGCAGCCAAAACAGGGGGCGATACTATGGCTACACCTTC. Encoded protein: CASSQNRGRYYGYTF.

The chain recombines TRBV18 with TRBJ2-7; 8 bases line up with TRBD1. This CDR3 has 16 amino acids. The J segment lost 2 bases and the V segment lost 0 bases, leaving 6 bases of the junction unmatched. The germline gives CDR1 KGHSH, CDR2 LQKENI. The CDR3 DNA sequence: TGTGCCAGCTCACCACCGGGGACAGGCTATACCTACGAGCAGTACTTC. Translated, it gives CASSPPGTGYTYEQYF.

The rearrangement links TRBV13 to TRBJ2-1; 12 positions match TRBD2. CDR1 is PRHDT, CDR2 FYEKMQ, per germline (reference sequence). The CDR3 is 14 residues long. Losses at the gene ends were 5 bases for V and 7 bases for J; bases not matched to a gene: 3. The chain's CDR3 is CASSASGGANEQFF. The CDR3 DNA is TGTGCCAGCAGCGCTAGCGGGGGGGCGAATGAGCAGTTCTTC.

The genes are TRBV25-1 and TRBJ1-2; no definite D call. Germline CDR1 reads MGHDK; CDR2 reads SYGVNS. V lost 3 bases, J lost 2 bases, and 13 bases lay in between. The length of the CDR3 is 15 residues. CDR3 loop: CASSEWSGANYGYTF. In DNA, the CDR3 is TGTGCCAGCAGTGAGTGGTCAGGTGCAAACTATGGCTACACCTTC.

The chain combines TRBV4-3 with TRBJ1-1; D may be TRBD1 (5 bases). Germline V lookup: CDR1 LGHNA, CDR2 YSLEER. This CDR3 has 13 amino acids. Trimming took 7 bases from V and 1 from J, leaving 10 bases between them. Written as DNA, the CDR3 is TGCGCCAGCACCCTTGACAGGAACACTGAAGCTTTCTTT. Encoded protein: CASTLDRNTEAFF.

This rearrangement joins TRBV2 to TRBJ1-3; D not certain. With 4 bases removed from V and 0 bases from J, the gap between germline ends came to 7 bases. Germline assignment: CDR1 SNHLY and CDR2 FYNNEI. This CDR3 region has 14 residues. In nucleotides, the CDR3 is TGTGCCAGCAGTGCAGCTAACTCTGGAAACACCATATATTTT. Its translation: CASSAANSGNTIYF.

The chain carries TRBV7-2 and TRBJ1-2, with 9 bases that match TRBD1. V trimming: 5 bases; J trimming: 5 bases; junction bases outside the gene matches: 6. The germline V gene has CDR1 SGHTA and CDR2 FQGNSA. This CDR3 region has 14 residues. The CDR3 sequence is CASSRDRAQYGYTF. The CDR3 nucleotides read TGTGCCAGCAGCAGGGACAGGGCTCAATATGGCTACACCTTC.

This rearrangement joins TRBV19 to TRBJ2-2, with 8 bases identical to TRBD2. The junction had 4 bases not matched to a gene; V was cut back by 6 bases and J by 1 base. CDR3 length: 15 residues. CDR1 is LNHDA and CDR2 is SQIVND in the germline V gene (reference sequence). The CDR3 spells CASSLLAENTGELFF. The CDR3 nucleotides read TGTGCCAGTAGCTTACTAGCGGAGAACACCGGGGAGCTGTTTTTT.

This rearrangement joins TRBV7-2 to TRBJ2-1; 11 nucleotides match TRBD2. The CDR3 loop spans 17 amino acids. The V gene's germline CDR1 is SGHTA and CDR2 FQGNSA. V shed 0 bases and J 5 bases; nucleotides not matched to a gene: 6. In DNA form, the CDR3 reads TGTGCCAGCAGCTTAGCCCTAGCGGGGGGAACTGACAATGAGCAGTTCTTC. Protein: CASSLALAGGTDNEQFF.

V usage is TRBV28 and J usage is TRBJ1-2; D possibly corresponds to TRBD1 (5 bases). V lost 5 bases and J 5 bases, leaving 9 bases between the germline ends. Germline V CDR1 and CDR2: MDHEN, SYDVKM. The CDR3 is 12 amino acids. Written as DNA, the CDR3 is TGTGCCAGCAGTCTCCGACAGTATGGCTACACCTTC. As protein: CASSLRQYGYTF.

Points on this clone: Other DNA sequences of this sample code for an identical CDR3. The V call is TRBV5-6, the J call TRBJ2-7; 13 positions match TRBD2. V lost 0 bases to trimming and J lost 3 bases; unmatched junction nucleotides: 9. Germline V gene data show CDR1 as SGHDT and CDR2 as YYEEEE. The CDR3 extends over 18 amino acids. The CDR3 spells CASSLGLAGGSLLYEQYF. DNA for the CDR3: TGTGCCAGCAGCTTGGGACTAGCGGGAGGCTCTCTCCTCTACGAGCAGTACTTC.

The rearrangement links TRBV5-1 to TRBJ2-5, with TRBD2 matching over 11 bases. Germline V gene lookup returns CDR1 SGHRS and CDR2 YFSETQ. J gave up 5 bases and V 1 base, and 4 bases lay outside the gene matches. CDR3 length equals 15 residues. CDR3 coding DNA: TGCGCCAGCAGCTTGACTAGCGGGGGTAGGGAGACCCAGTACTTC. Amino acid sequence: CASSLTSGGRETQYF.

V usage is TRBV29-1 and J usage is TRBJ2-2, with D possibly matching TRBD1 (6 bases). With 6 bases removed from V and 5 bases from J, the gap between germline ends came to 16 bases. This CDR3 has 14 amino acids. In germline, CDR1 is SQVTM, CDR2 ANQGSEA. The CDR3 nucleotides are TGCAGCGTGGGTTTCCGGGACAAGACCGGGGAGCTGTTTTTT. It codes for CSVGFRDKTGELFF.